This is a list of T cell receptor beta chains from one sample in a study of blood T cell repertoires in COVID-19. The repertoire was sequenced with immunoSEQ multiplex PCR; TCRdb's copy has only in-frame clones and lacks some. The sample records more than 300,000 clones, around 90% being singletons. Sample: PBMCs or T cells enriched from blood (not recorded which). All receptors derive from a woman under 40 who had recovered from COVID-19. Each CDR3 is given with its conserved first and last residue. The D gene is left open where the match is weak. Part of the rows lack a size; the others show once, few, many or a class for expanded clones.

DNA: TGTGCCAGCAGCTTAGGCGGGGGCTTTCGTAGCTACACCTTC; CDR3: CASSLGGGFRSYTF; J: TRBJ1-2; size: few; V: TRBV7-2; D: .
DNA: TGTGCCAGCAGCCCATTAGGAGGTGGCTACACCTTC; CDR3: CASSPLGGGYTF; J: TRBJ1-2; size: .; V: TRBV6-5; D: .
DNA: TGTGCCAGCAGTACGGGGGTCACTGAAGCTTTCTTT; CDR3: CASSTGVTEAFF; J: TRBJ1-1; size: once; V: TRBV3-1/TRBV3-2; D: .
DNA: TGCGCCAGCAGTGAACCTCCGAGGGCTGTCGCAAATCAGCCCCAGCATTTT; CDR3: CASSEPPRAVANQPQHF; J: TRBJ1-5; size: .; V: TRBV10-2; D: .
DNA: TGTGCCAGCAGCTTGTCCCCCCTAGGCGAGCAGTACTTC; CDR3: CASSLSPLGEQYF; J: TRBJ2-7; size: .; V: TRBV5-6; D: .
DNA: TGTGCCAGCAGCACTTGGGACAGCTCTGGAAACACCATATATTTT; CDR3: CASSTWDSSGNTIYF; J: TRBJ1-3; size: few; V: TRBV7-9; D: TRBD1
DNA: TGTGCCAGCAGCCCGGGACTAGCGGGCTCCTACGAGCAGTACTTC; CDR3: CASSPGLAGSYEQYF; J: TRBJ2-7; size: .; V: TRBV4-2; D: TRBD2
DNA: TGCGCCAGCAGTGAGTATAACAGGGTTTTCTATGGCTACACCTTC; CDR3: CASSEYNRVFYGYTF; J: TRBJ1-2; size: .; V: TRBV10-1; D: .
DNA: TGTGCCAGCTCAGCCACAGGGAGCTCTGGAAACACCATATATTTT; CDR3: CASSATGSSGNTIYF; J: TRBJ1-3; size: .; V: TRBV18; D: .
DNA: TGCGCCAGCAGCTTGGCTCCGGGGATGAACACTGAAGCTTTCTTT; CDR3: CASSLAPGMNTEAFF; J: TRBJ1-1; size: .; V: TRBV5-1; D: .
DNA: TGTGCCAGCTCACCACCGGGCGGGACGGGTTTGGAAAAACTGTTTTTT; CDR3: CASSPPGGTGLEKLFF; J: TRBJ1-4; size: .; V: TRBV18; D: .
DNA: TGTGCCAGCAGCTTAACCAGTAGACATGGCTCCCGCTATGGCTACACCTTC; CDR3: CASSLTSRHGSRYGYTF; J: TRBJ1-2; size: .; V: TRBV7-8; D: .
DNA: TGTGCCAGCAGCCGAACCTTGGGGCTGGGCACTGAAGCTTTCTTT; CDR3: CASSRTLGLGTEAFF; J: TRBJ1-1; size: .; V: TRBV7-9; D: .
DNA: TGTGCCAGCTCACCCGCCTGGGCCGACAATGAGCAGTTCTTC; CDR3: CASSPAWADNEQFF; J: TRBJ2-1; size: .; V: TRBV18; D: .
DNA: TGTGCCAGCAGTGAAGGCAGGTCCTACGAGCAGTACTTC; CDR3: CASSEGRSYEQYF; J: TRBJ2-7; size: .; V: TRBV6-1; D: .
DNA: TGTGCCAGCAGCCTCCGACCAGGGGCGGGTGAGCAGTACTTC; CDR3: CASSLRPGAGEQYF; J: TRBJ2-7; size: .; V: TRBV7-8; D: .
DNA: TGTGCCAGTAGTATGAGGGAGGGGAGGGGCACTGAAGCTTTCTTT; CDR3: CASSMREGRGTEAFF; J: TRBJ1-1; size: .; V: TRBV19; D: .
DNA: TGTGCCAGCAGCCGAATACACCTTACTGAAGCTTTCTTT; CDR3: CASSRIHLTEAFF; J: TRBJ1-1; size: .; V: TRBV6-5; D: .
DNA: TGTGCCAGCAGCCAGGACTTCTCCTACGAGCAGTACTTC; CDR3: CASSQDFSYEQYF; J: TRBJ2-7; size: .; V: TRBV3-1/TRBV3-2; D: .
DNA: TGCAGCGTTGAAGACGGCAGGGACAGAGGGTATGGCTACACCTTC; CDR3: CSVEDGRDRGYGYTF; J: TRBJ1-2; size: .; V: TRBV29-1; D: TRBD1
DNA: TGTGCCAGCTCACCACGCGGGACAGGGAACACTGAAGCTTTCTTT; CDR3: CASSPRGTGNTEAFF; J: TRBJ1-1; size: .; V: TRBV18; D: TRBD1
DNA: TGTGCCAGCAGCTTAGCCAGACAAGAGACCCAGTACTTC; CDR3: CASSLARQETQYF; J: TRBJ2-5; size: few; V: TRBV7-2; D: .
DNA: TGTGCCAGCAGCCGAGGACAGAACACCGGGGAGCTGTTTTTT; CDR3: CASSRGQNTGELFF; J: TRBJ2-2; size: .; V: TRBV6-2/TRBV6-3; D: .
DNA: TGCGCCAGCCAGCTTCGACAGGGCTACGAGCAGTACTTC; CDR3: CASQLRQGYEQYF; J: TRBJ2-7; size: .; V: TRBV5-1; D: TRBD1
DNA: TGTGCCAGCTCACCAACAGGGTCGTACGAGCAGTACTTC; CDR3: CASSPTGSYEQYF; J: TRBJ2-7; size: once; V: TRBV18; D: .
DNA: TGTGCCAGCAGCCAAACAGGGGTCCCTGAAGCTTTCTTT; CDR3: CASSQTGVPEAFF; J: TRBJ1-1; size: .; V: TRBV14; D: TRBD1
DNA: TGTGCCAGCAGCCAAGTTACTAGCGGGGGGGCCTTCAATGAGCAGTTCTTC; CDR3: CASSQVTSGGAFNEQFF; J: TRBJ2-1; size: once; V: TRBV4-2; D: TRBD2
DNA: TGCGCCAGCAGCTTGGCCGGGACAGGGGTCTACAATGAGCAGTTCTTC; CDR3: CASSLAGTGVYNEQFF; J: TRBJ2-1; size: once; V: TRBV5-1; D: TRBD1
DNA: TGTGCCAGCAGCCCCACCCCCTTGGCGGGGGAAGCTTTCTTT; CDR3: CASSPTPLAGEAFF; J: TRBJ1-1; size: .; V: TRBV7-2; D: .
DNA: TGTGCCAGCAGCCTGGACAGGGGGCGCGGAGGCACAGATACGCAGTATTTT; CDR3: CASSLDRGRGGTDTQYF; J: TRBJ2-3; size: once; V: TRBV9; D: TRBD1
DNA: TGCGCCAGCAGCCAGCCCAGACTCCACGAGGGCTACACCTTC; CDR3: CASSQPRLHEGYTF; J: TRBJ1-2; size: .; V: TRBV4-1; D: .
DNA: TGTGCCAGTAGTATATCCCAGACAGGGGACCATGAGCAGTTCTTC; CDR3: CASSISQTGDHEQFF; J: TRBJ2-1; size: .; V: TRBV19; D: TRBD1
DNA: TGTGCCAGCAGCCCGCGTTTGGTGGGCGCAACTAATGAAAAACTGTTTTTT; CDR3: CASSPRLVGATNEKLFF; J: TRBJ1-4; size: .; V: TRBV7-2; D: .
DNA: TGTGCCAGTATCCCGACAGGGTTGAATGAAAAACTGTTTTTT; CDR3: CASIPTGLNEKLFF; J: TRBJ1-4; size: .; V: TRBV19; D: TRBD1
DNA: TGTGCCACCCCTCGGGACGGGGGAGCTTTCTTT; CDR3: CATPRDGGAFF; J: TRBJ1-1; size: .; V: TRBV11-2; D: .
DNA: TGTGCCAGCGGCCGGGACAAAAATTCACCCCTCCACTTT; CDR3: CASGRDKNSPLHF; J: TRBJ1-6; size: .; V: TRBV6-5; D: .
DNA: TGCAGCGTTTCCTCCGGCAATCAGCCCCAGCATTTT; CDR3: CSVSSGNQPQHF; J: TRBJ1-5; size: .; V: TRBV29-1; D: .
DNA: TGTGCCAGCAGCAAGACAGGGTCCCCCACAGATACGCAGTATTTT; CDR3: CASSKTGSPTDTQYF; J: TRBJ2-3; size: .; V: TRBV28; D: TRBD1
DNA: TGCGCCAGCAGCCAAGATTTGAACAGGGGGCACATCACTGAAGCTTTCTTT; CDR3: CASSQDLNRGHITEAFF; J: TRBJ1-1; size: .; V: TRBV4-1; D: TRBD1
DNA: TGCGCCAGCAGCCAAGAAGTGAACGGCGGGGTAACTAATGAAAAACTGTTTTTT; CDR3: CASSQEVNGGVTNEKLFF; J: TRBJ1-4; size: .; V: TRBV4-1; D: .
DNA: TGTGCCTGGAGGGGCTACGGACAGCCCCAGCATTTT; CDR3: CAWRGYGQPQHF; J: TRBJ1-5; size: .; V: TRBV30; D: .
DNA: TGTGCCAGCAGCCTAGCGACAGGGCCTGGCTACACCTTC; CDR3: CASSLATGPGYTF; J: TRBJ1-2; size: .; V: TRBV11-2; D: TRBD1
DNA: TGCGCCAGCAGCCCGCTGGGACAGGGAGGAGCCGGGGAGCTGTTTTTT; CDR3: CASSPLGQGGAGELFF; J: TRBJ2-2; size: .; V: TRBV5-1; D: TRBD1
DNA: TGTGCCAGCCAAGGGGTGGGGCAGGACTATGGCTACACCTTC; CDR3: CASQGVGQDYGYTF; J: TRBJ1-2; size: .; V: TRBV6-5; D: .
DNA: TGTGCCAGCAGCGTAGGAGGCGGGCTGGGACAGCCCCAGCATTTT; CDR3: CASSVGGGLGQPQHF; J: TRBJ1-5; size: few; V: TRBV9; D: .
DNA: TGTGCCAGCAGTTACTTGACAGGCTCTGGAAACACCATATATTTT; CDR3: CASSYLTGSGNTIYF; J: TRBJ1-3; size: .; V: TRBV6-5; D: .
DNA: TGTGCCAGTAGTATAGACATTAACTATGGCTACACCTTC; CDR3: CASSIDINYGYTF; J: TRBJ1-2; size: few; V: TRBV19; D: .
DNA: TGTGCCTGGACCCCAGGGAAATCTGGAAACACCATATATTTT; CDR3: CAWTPGKSGNTIYF; J: TRBJ1-3; size: .; V: TRBV30; D: .